Included here is one T cell receptor (beta chain) sequence, with context. Its antigen is still unknown. No qualities accompany the bases; no much larger clone lies one base away. Whole blood was collected in K2EDTA tubes by collaborating institutions according to the institutions' own protocols. For TCRbeta analysis, collaborators shipped samples in one of three forms: frozen whole blood, isolated PBMCs, or DNA extracted from either of those sample types. From its cysteine to its phenylalanine, the CDR3 spans 14 amino acids. The entry retains the CDR3 DNA only, 42 bases that are in frame from base 1. Reading the germline V gene gives CDR1 SNHLY and CDR2 FYNNEI. Trimmed from V: 6 bases; trimmed from J: 4 bases; junction bases lacking a gene match: 6. TCRbeta CDR3 regions were amplified from genomic DNA by means of the immunoSEQ Assay, a bias-controlled multiplex PCR. For the original study's pipeline: The number of nucleated cells in each sample was estimated from the amplification of reference gene primers within the assay. To quantify the absolute abundance of each unique TCRbeta CDR3 rearrangement, sequence reads were collapsed and filtered. For each sample, productive Simpson clonality was calculated as the square root of Simpson's diversity index over productive rearrangements. TCRdb obtained this table from immuneACCESS and retained in-frame rearrangements with V and J assigned. These tables miss some clones; where compared with another copy, unresolved V genes account for less than half of the shortfall, and the remainder is unexplained. V, J and clone size were drawn from that table, and D and trimming were deduced from the DNA. Here the sample has 75,000 to 95,000 clones; 79% occur a single time. The top ten constitute approximately 5% of the sample.

This entry is derived from a study of blood T cell repertoires in COVID-19 (TCRdb year 2020). Background on the whole study: Collaborator samples came from the United States, Italy and Spain and covered acute and convalescent phases of COVID-19. Where available, HLA class I and class II types were taken from metadata supplied by the sample provider and were not determined by assay-based typing. Samples came from the ongoing ImmuneRACE study (first 160 participants) plus 1,254 subjects from 6 global collaborators. Nearly every sample came with metadata listing a de-identified subject ID, COVID-19 status, age in years and sex. The dataset comprised deeply sampled blood TCRbeta repertoires from subjects exposed to, actively infected with, or recovered from COVID-19. The repertoires were released in a freely available public database intended as a resource for research on the immune response to SARS-CoV-2. The prospective study material was composed of cDNA or gDNA derived from T cells, B-cell-depleted T cells, or PBMCs. The full study reports these points: Clinical and demographic metadata were provided uncurated, with the amount varying by source and participant.

The sequence derives from a woman aged 80 or over with active or convalescent COVID-19. The rearrangement combines TRBV2 with TRBJ1-5, with 7 bases aligning to TRBD1. Sequenced input: peripheral blood. CDR3 protein: CASSSQGGNQPQHF. The DNA is TGTGCCAGCAGCTCCCAGGGGGGAAATCAGCCCCAGCATTTT.